This T cell receptor (beta chain) is from a study of blood T cell repertoires in COVID-19. The CDR3 has 17 residues. The germline V gene has CDR1 SNHLY and CDR2 FYNNEI. V was pared by 4 bases and J by 6 bases, with 12 bases of the junction left unmatched. The table came from immunoSEQ multiplex PCR; TCRdb's copy has only in-frame clones and leaves some out. This sample has roughly 29,000 clones; approximately 83% occur once, and the top ten carry less than 30%. This chain joins TRBV2 and TRBJ2-3; 11 bases are a match to TRBD2. The receptor was isolated from a man between 65 and 80 years old with active COVID-19. Material for sequencing was peripheral blood. CDR3 nucleotide sequence: TGTGCCAGCAGTGTTAGTTTCGGGACTAGCGGACTCGATACGCAGTATTTT. It specifies CASSVSFGTSGLDTQYF.